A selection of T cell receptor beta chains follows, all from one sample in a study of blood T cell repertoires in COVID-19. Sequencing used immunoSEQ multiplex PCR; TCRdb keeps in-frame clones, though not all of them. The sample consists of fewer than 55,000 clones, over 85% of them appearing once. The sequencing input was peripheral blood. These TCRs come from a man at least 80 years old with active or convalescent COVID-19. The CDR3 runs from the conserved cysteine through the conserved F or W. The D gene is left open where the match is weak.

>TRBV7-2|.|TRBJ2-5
CASSFPGRETQYF
TGTGCCAGCAGCTTCCCAGGTCGGGAGACCCAGTACTTC
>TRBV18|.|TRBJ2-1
CASSRSQGSNEQFF
TGTGCCAGCTCACGGTCTCAGGGGTCCAATGAGCAGTTCTTC
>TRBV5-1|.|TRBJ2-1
CASSLVSRGNEQFF
TGCGCCAGCAGCTTGGTGTCCAGGGGCAATGAGCAGTTCTTC
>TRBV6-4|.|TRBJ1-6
CASSDQGNNNSPLHF
TGTGCCAGCAGTGACCAGGGAAACAATAATTCACCCCTCCACTTT
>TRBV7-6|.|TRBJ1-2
CASSPHRAGGDYGYTF
TGTGCCAGCAGCCCCCACAGGGCTGGTGGGGACTATGGCTACACCTTC
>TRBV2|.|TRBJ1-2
CASRAGGTHYGYTF
TGTGCCAGCAGGGCGGGAGGGACTCACTATGGCTACACCTTC
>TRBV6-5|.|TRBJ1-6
CASTRGSYNSPLHF
TGTGCCAGCACCCGGGGGTCCTATAATTCACCCCTCCACTTT
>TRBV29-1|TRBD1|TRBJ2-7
CSVEGTGTVEQYF
TGCAGCGTTGAAGGGACAGGGACTGTCGAGCAGTACTTC
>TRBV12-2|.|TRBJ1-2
CASRLEGQAYGYTF
TGTGCAAGTCGCTTAGAAGGACAGGCATATGGCTACACCTTC
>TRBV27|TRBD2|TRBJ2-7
CASSLLIGGGVWEQYF
TGTGCCAGCAGTTTATTGATCGGCGGGGGGGTGTGGGAGCAGTACTTC